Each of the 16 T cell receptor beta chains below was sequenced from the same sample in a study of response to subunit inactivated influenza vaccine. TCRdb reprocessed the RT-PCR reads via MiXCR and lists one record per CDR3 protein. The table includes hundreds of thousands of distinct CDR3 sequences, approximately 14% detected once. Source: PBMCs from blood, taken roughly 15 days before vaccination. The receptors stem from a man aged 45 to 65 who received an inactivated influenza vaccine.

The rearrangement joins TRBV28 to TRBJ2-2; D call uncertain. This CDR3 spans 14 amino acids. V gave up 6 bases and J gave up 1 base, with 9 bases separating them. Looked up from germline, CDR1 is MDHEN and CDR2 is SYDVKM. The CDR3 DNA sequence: TGTGCCAGCAGCTTAACATGGAACACCGGGGAGCTGTTTTTT. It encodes CASSLTWNTGELFF. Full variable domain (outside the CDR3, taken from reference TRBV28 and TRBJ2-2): DVKVTQSSRYLVKRTGEKVFLECVQDMDHENMFWYRQDPGLGLRLIYFSYDVKMKEKGDIPEGYSVSREKKERFSLILESASTNQTSMYLCASSLTWNTGELFFGEGSRLTVL.

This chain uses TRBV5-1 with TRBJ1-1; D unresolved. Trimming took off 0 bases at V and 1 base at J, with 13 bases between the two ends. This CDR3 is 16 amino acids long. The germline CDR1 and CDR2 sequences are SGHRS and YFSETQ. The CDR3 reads CASSLGPRGPNTEAFF. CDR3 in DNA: TGCGCCAGCAGCTTGGGGCCTCGGGGTCCGAACACTGAAGCTTTCTTT.

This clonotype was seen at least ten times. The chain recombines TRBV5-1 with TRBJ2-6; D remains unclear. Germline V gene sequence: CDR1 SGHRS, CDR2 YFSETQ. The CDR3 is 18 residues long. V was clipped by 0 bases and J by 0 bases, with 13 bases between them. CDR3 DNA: TGCGCCAGCAGCTTGGCTTTAAACAGTGTCTCTGGGGCCAACGTCCTGACTTTC. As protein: CASSLALNSVSGANVLTF. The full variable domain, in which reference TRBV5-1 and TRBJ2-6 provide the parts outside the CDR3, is KAGVTQTPRYLIKTRGQQVTLSCSPISGHRSVSWYQQTPGQGLQFLFEYFSETQRNKGNFPGRFSGRQFSNSRSEMNVSTLELGDSALYLCASSLALNSVSGANVLTFGAGSRLTVL.

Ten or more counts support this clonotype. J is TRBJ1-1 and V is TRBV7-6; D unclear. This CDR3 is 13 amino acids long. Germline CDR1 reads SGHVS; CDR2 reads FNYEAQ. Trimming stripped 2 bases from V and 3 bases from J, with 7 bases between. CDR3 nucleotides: TGTGCCAGCAGCTTAAGCGGGCACACTGAAGCTTTCTTT. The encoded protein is CASSLSGHTEAFF.

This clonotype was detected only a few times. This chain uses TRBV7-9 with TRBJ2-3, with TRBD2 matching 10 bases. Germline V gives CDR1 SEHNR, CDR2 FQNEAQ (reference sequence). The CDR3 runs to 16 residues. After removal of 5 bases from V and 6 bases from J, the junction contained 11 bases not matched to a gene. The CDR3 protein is CASSPGAASGSDTQYF. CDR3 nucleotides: TGTGCCAGCAGCCCGGGGGCGGCTAGCGGGAGCGATACGCAGTATTTT.

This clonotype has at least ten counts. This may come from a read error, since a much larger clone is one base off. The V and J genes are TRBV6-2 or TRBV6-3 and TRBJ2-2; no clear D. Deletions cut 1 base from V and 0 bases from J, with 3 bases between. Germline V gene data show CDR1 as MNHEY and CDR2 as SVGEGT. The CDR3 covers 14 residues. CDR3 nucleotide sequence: TGTGCCAGCAGTTACTGGGCGAACACCGGGGAGCTGTTTTTT. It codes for CASSYWANTGELFF.

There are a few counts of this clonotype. CDR3 region: CSVVLSNTEAFF. CDR3 DNA: TGCAGCGTTGTTTTAAGTAACACTGAAGCTTTCTTT. This chain uses TRBV29-1 with TRBJ1-1; D unclear. Deletions cut 4 bases from V and 2 bases from J, with 8 bases between. CDR3 length: 12 amino acids. In germline, CDR1 is SQVTM, CDR2 ANQGSEA.

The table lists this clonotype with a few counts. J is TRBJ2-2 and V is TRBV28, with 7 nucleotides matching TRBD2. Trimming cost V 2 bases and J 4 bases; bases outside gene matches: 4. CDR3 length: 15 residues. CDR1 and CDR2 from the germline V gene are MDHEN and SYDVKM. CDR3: CASSLQGLRTGELFF. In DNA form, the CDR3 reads TGTGCCAGCAGTTTACAGGGACTACGCACCGGGGAGCTGTTTTTT.

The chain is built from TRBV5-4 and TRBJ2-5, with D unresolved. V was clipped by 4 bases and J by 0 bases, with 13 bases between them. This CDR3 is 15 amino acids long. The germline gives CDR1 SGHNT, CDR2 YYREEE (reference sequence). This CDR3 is CASSPDGRYQETQYF. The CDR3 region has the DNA TGTGCCAGCAGCCCGGACGGACGATACCAAGAGACCCAGTACTTC.

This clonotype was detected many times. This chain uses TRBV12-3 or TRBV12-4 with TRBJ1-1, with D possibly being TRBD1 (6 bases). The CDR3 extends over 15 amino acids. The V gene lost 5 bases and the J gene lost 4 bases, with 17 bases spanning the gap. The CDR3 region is CASSPRQAGGTEAFF. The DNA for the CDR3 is TGTGCCAGCAGTCCGAGACAGGCCGGGGGCACTGAAGCTTTCTTT.

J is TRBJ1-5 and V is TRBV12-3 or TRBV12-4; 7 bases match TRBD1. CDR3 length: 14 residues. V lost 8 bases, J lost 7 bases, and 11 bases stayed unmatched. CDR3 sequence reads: CASGRQGGWQPQHF. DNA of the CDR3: TGTGCCAGCGGTCGACAGGGAGGATGGCAGCCCCAGCATTTT.

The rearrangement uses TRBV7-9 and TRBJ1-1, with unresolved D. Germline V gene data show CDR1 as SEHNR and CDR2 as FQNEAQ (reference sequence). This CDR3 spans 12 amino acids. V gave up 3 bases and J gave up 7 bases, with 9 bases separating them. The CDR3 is CASSFGHGEAFF. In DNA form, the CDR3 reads TGTGCCAGCAGCTTCGGCCACGGTGAAGCTTTCTTT.

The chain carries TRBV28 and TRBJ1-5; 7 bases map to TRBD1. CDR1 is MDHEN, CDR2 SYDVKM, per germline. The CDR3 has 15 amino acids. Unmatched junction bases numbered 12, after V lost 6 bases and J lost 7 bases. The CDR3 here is CASRRTDRVRQPQHF. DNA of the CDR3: TGTGCCAGCAGACGGACCGACAGGGTCCGGCAGCCCCAGCATTTT.

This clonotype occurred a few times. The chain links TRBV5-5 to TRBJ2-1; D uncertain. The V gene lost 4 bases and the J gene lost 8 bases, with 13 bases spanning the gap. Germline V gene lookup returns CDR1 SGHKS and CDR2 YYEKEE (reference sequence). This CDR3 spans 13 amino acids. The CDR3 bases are TGTGCCAGCAGCCGTACCGGGCTCGATGAGCAGTTCTTC. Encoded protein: CASSRTGLDEQFF.

The CDR3 reads CASSLGGQGSEAFF. CDR3 DNA sequence: TGCGCCAGCAGCTTGGGTGGACAGGGCTCTGAAGCTTTCTTT. The rearrangement uses TRBV5-1 and TRBJ1-1; TRBD1 aligns across 8 bases. This CDR3 has 14 amino acids. Germline V lookup: CDR1 SGHRS, CDR2 YFSETQ. V gave up 0 bases and J gave up 6 bases; unmatched junction bases: 4.

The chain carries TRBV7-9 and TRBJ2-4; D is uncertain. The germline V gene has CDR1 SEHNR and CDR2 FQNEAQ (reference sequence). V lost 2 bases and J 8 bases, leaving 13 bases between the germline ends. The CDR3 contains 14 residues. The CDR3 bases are TGTGCCAGCAGCTTAAACCAGGTTTCGGACATTCAGTACTTC. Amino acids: CASSLNQVSDIQYF.